This T cell receptor beta chain was profiled in a study of spatial heterogeneity in lung cancer. Study context: A consistent excess of beta-chain over alpha-chain sequences was detected.

TCRdb itself ran the 5' RACE reads through MiXCR, one entry per CDR3 protein. The profile covers approximately 40,000 distinct CDR3 sequences, with approximately 7% appearing a single time and 43% taken by the ten largest. The time point: sample taken at primary tumor resection. In each case, whole RNA from tumor, nontumor lung or frozen PBMC was sequenced unsorted. In its sample, this clonotype was seen many times. The CDR3 runs to 16 residues. V was pared by 1 base and J by 0 bases, with 8 bases between. Germline values: CDR1 SGHKS, CDR2 YYEKEE (reference sequence). The sequencing used PBMCs, collected at surgery. The receptor was isolated from a female donor with early-stage non-small cell lung cancer. This chain uses TRBV5-5 with TRBJ2-6; a possible D gene is TRBD2 (5 bases). CDR3 in DNA: TGTGCCAGCAGCTTGTATGAGGGCTCTGGGGCCAACGTCCTGACTTTC. Its protein is CASSLYEGSGANVLTF.